This is a list of T cell receptor beta chains from one sample in a study of identifying expanded T cells in peripheral blood. Data came from immunoSEQ multiplex PCR; TCRdb stores just in-frame clones and leaves some out. The sample yields around 94,000 clones, 70% to 90% seen once. Sequenced sample: blood. These receptors all stem from a person aged 18 to 70 in good health. CDR3s leave out the opening cysteine and the closing phenylalanine or tryptophan.

V gene,J gene,CDR3 protein
TRBV2,TRBJ2-1,ASSTGTGGLNEQF
TRBV25-1,TRBJ1-2,GRQADGYT
TRBV15,TRBJ1-2,ATSADSQGYYGYT
TRBV7-2,TRBJ1-5,ASSFDGDQPQH
TRBV4-1,TRBJ2-6,ASSQERRAGANVLT
TRBV19,TRBJ1-2,ASRDRRDYGYT
TRBV5-1,TRBJ2-7,ASSLEGRGSYEQY
TRBV28,TRBJ1-1,ASSLAGTEAF
TRBV10-2,TRBJ2-5,ASSPDMTQY
TRBV27,TRBJ2-7,ASRGQGSYEQY
TRBV25-1,TRBJ1-2,ASSEGRGQGRYGYT
TRBV6-5,TRBJ1-1,ASSLGARAEAF
TRBV19,TRBJ1-3,AAGEAFSGNTIY
TRBV5-1,TRBJ1-4,ASREGPTNEKLF
TRBV29-1,TRBJ1-1,SVSGAGSEAF
TRBV6-5,TRBJ1-2,ASSTPFGYGYT
TRBV11-3,TRBJ2-1,ASSYTSSYNEQF
TRBV21-1,TRBJ1-5,ASSARDRETQPQH
TRBV6-5,TRBJ1-5,ASSESSNQPQH
TRBV7-3,TRBJ2-3,ASSPGRGADTQY